The 20 T cell receptor beta chains in this list originate from one sample, sequenced in a study of blood T cell repertoires in COVID-19. Some clones are missing from TCRdb's copy, which holds only in-frame ones; the method was immunoSEQ multiplex PCR. The repertoire holds 310,000 or so clones, with 87% as singletons. Sample: peripheral blood. The receptor set was obtained from a woman in her forties or fifties who had recovered from COVID-19.

The sample holds a few counts of this clone. The V and J genes are TRBV19 and TRBJ1-2; D unresolved. The CDR3 sequence is 14 residues long. Germline values: CDR1 LNHDA, CDR2 SQIVND (reference sequence). V was pared by 0 bases and J by 1 base, with 6 bases between. CDR3 DNA: TGTGCCAGTAGTATAGAGTCCGGTAACTATGGCTACACCTTC. Residues: CASSIESGNYGYTF.

V gene TRBV6-2 or TRBV6-3 combines with J gene TRBJ1-2; a weak D match, TRBD1 (5 bases). Trimming removed 6 bases at V and 8 bases at J, with 16 bases between. Germline assignment: CDR1 MNHEY and CDR2 SVGEGT. This CDR3 has 13 amino acids. The CDR3 region is CASSADSPGGYTF. CDR3 DNA sequence: TGTGCCAGCAGCGCCGACAGTCCCGGGGGCTACACCTTC.

Remarks on this clone: At the DNA level, this CDR3 is encoded by other sequences in the same sample as well. This chain joins TRBV5-6 and TRBJ1-1, with TRBD1 as a possible D gene (6 bases). V was cut by 5 bases and J by 5 bases, with 7 bases left in between. The germline CDR1 and CDR2 sequences are SGHDT and YYEEEE. The CDR3 totals 11 residues. The CDR3 loop is CASSQGTEAFF. The CDR3 nucleotides read TGTGCCAGCAGTCAGGGGACTGAAGCTTTCTTT.

The V call is TRBV6-5, the J call TRBJ1-3, with 7 bases that match TRBD1. Trimming cost V 6 bases and J 3 bases; bases outside gene matches: 8. Germline values: CDR1 MNHEY, CDR2 SVGAGI. The CDR3 runs 15 residues. The CDR3 bases are TGTGCCAGCAGGGTCGACGGGACAGTTGGAAACACCATATATTTT. This encodes CASRVDGTVGNTIYF.

The V call is TRBV7-9, the J call TRBJ2-5; 9 positions match TRBD2. From germline, CDR1 is SEHNR and CDR2 FQNEAQ (reference sequence). V dropped 6 bases and J dropped 5; count of bases not matched to a gene: 13. The CDR3 runs 16 residues. This CDR3 is CASSSTQRGASETQYF. The CDR3 nucleotides read TGTGCCAGCAGTTCAACACAGCGGGGGGCCTCCGAGACCCAGTACTTC.

V is TRBV6-1 and J is TRBJ1-1, with D maybe TRBD1 (6 bases). CDR1 and CDR2 from the germline V gene are MNHNS and SASEGT. The CDR3 runs 15 residues. The V and J ends lost 2 bases and 5 bases respectively, with 15 bases between them. Here the CDR3 DNA reads TGTGCCAGCAGTGAAAGGGGGGGCTGGTATACTGAAGCTTTCTTT. It yields the protein CASSERGGWYTEAFF.

The chain carries TRBV27 and TRBJ2-4; a possible D gene is TRBD2 (6 bases). Between the trimmed V and J ends, which lost 4 bases and 0 bases, there was a span of 13 bases. CDR3 length: 16 amino acids. The germline V gene encodes CDR1 MNHEY and CDR2 SMNVEV (reference sequence). CDR3 in amino acids: CASSSRDGSAKNIQYF. CDR3 DNA sequence: TGTGCCAGCAGTTCGCGGGACGGTTCAGCCAAAAACATTCAGTACTTC.

Only one count was recorded for this clone. The chain employs TRBV28 and TRBJ1-4; D might be TRBD1 (5 bases). The CDR3 is made up of 14 amino acids. Per germline, CDR1 MDHEN and CDR2 SYDVKM. The germline V and J ends were trimmed by 5 bases and 8 bases, with 15 bases remaining between them. The DNA for the CDR3 is TGTGCCAGCAGTGCCTCAGGGCGAGGAGAAAAACTGTTTTTT. It translates to CASSASGRGEKLFF.

The rearrangement joins TRBV4-3 to TRBJ2-7, with 8 bases lining up with TRBD2. Germline V lookup: CDR1 LGHNA, CDR2 YSLEER. The CDR3 spans 16 residues. V shed 0 bases and J 2 bases; nucleotides not matched to a gene: 6. The DNA of the CDR3 is TGCGCCAGCAGCCAAGATCTGAGCGGGAGAACCTACGAGCAGTACTTC. It yields the protein CASSQDLSGRTYEQYF.

The chain uses TRBV29-1 and TRBJ2-3; tentatively, D is TRBD1 (6 bases). CDR3 length: 14 amino acids. With 7 bases removed from V and 7 bases from J, the gap between germline ends came to 21 bases. The V gene's germline CDR1 is SQVTM and CDR2 ANQGSEA. CDR3 amino acids: CSAERQGFSYTQYF. The CDR3 nucleotides read TGCAGCGCCGAGCGCCAGGGGTTTTCTTATACGCAGTATTTT.

The chain has TRBV19 and TRBJ2-5, with D unresolved. Germline V gene lookup returns CDR1 LNHDA and CDR2 SQIVND (reference sequence). The CDR3 covers 13 residues. V shed 7 bases and J shed 4 bases, with 13 bases lying between them. The CDR3 region has the DNA TGTGCCAGTACGGGTGTACCGGGAGAGACCCAGTACTTC. The encoded protein is CASTGVPGETQYF. Complete variable domain (other parts from reference TRBV19 and TRBJ2-5): DGGITQSPKYLFRKEGQNVTLSCEQNLNHDAMYWYRQDPGQGLRLIYYSQIVNDFQKGDIAEGYSVSREKKESFPLTVTSAQKNPTAFYLCASTGVPGETQYFGPGTRLLVL.

This rearrangement joins TRBV30 to TRBJ1-2, with 7 bases aligning to TRBD1. The germline V gene has CDR1 GTSNPN and CDR2 SVGIG (reference sequence). The CDR3 has 13 amino acids. V was pared by 3 bases and J by 2 bases, with 3 bases of the junction left unmatched. In nucleotides, the CDR3 is TGTGCCTGGAGGGGACAGACAAACTATGGCTACACCTTC. Encoded protein: CAWRGQTNYGYTF.

The chain employs TRBV5-8 and TRBJ2-7; TRBD2 agrees at 9 bases. The CDR3 sequence is 18 residues long. V trimming: 2 bases; J trimming: 0 bases; junction bases outside the gene matches: 12. Looked up from germline, CDR1 is SGHTS and CDR2 is YDEGEE. The CDR3 nucleotides are TGTGCCAGCAGCTTAACTATGCTAGCGGGGATTAGCTCCTACGAGCAGTACTTC. Residues: CASSLTMLAGISSYEQYF.

The V gene is TRBV6-5, the J gene TRBJ1-5, with TRBD1 matching 8 bases. CDR3 length: 14 residues. The germline V gene encodes CDR1 MNHEY and CDR2 SVGAGI. V lost 5 bases, J lost 3 bases, and 3 bases stayed unmatched. The CDR3 here is CASSPGQDNQPQHF. CDR3 nucleotides: TGTGCCAGCAGTCCGGGACAGGACAATCAGCCCCAGCATTTT.

The CDR3: CASSLRRNYGYTF. The CDR3 DNA reads TGTGCCAGCAGTTTACGCAGAAACTATGGCTACACCTTC. V usage is TRBV6-2 or TRBV6-3 and J usage is TRBJ1-2, with unresolved D. Per germline, CDR1 MNHEY and CDR2 SVGEGT. The CDR3 length is 13 residues. Trimming pared 4 bases from V and 2 bases from J, leaving 8 bases between.

This clone was recorded a few times. V is TRBV9 and J is TRBJ1-6; no definite D call. The V gene's germline CDR1 is SGDLS and CDR2 YYNGEE. The CDR3 contains 14 residues. Trimming pared 0 bases from V and 7 bases from J, leaving 8 bases between. CDR3 in DNA: TGTGCCAGCAGCGTAGACGGGTGGAATTCACCCCTCCACTTT. It is translated as CASSVDGWNSPLHF. Drawing the rest from reference TRBV9 and TRBJ1-6, the complete variable domain is DSGVTQTPKHLITATGQRVTLRCSPRSGDLSVYWYQQSLDQGLQFLIQYYNGEERAKGNILERFSAQQFPDLHSELNLSSLELGDSALYFCASSVDGWNSPLHFGNGTRLTVT.

This chain links TRBV5-1 with TRBJ2-7; tentative D call: TRBD1 (5 bases). V lost 4 bases to trimming and J lost 0 bases, with 17 bases between them. Germline V lookup: CDR1 SGHRS, CDR2 YFSETQ. This CDR3 has 16 residues. CDR3 sequence reads: CASSIGHLPSSYEQYF. The CDR3, as DNA: TGCGCCAGCAGCATCGGACACTTACCTTCCTCCTACGAGCAGTACTTC.

The rearrangement uses TRBV29-1 and TRBJ1-1, with D possibly matching TRBD1 (5 bases). Between the trimmed V and J ends, which lost 1 base and 1 base, there was a span of 10 bases. This CDR3 is built from 14 residues. Germline V gene data show CDR1 as SQVTM and CDR2 as ANQGSEA. CDR3: CSVEVGPKNTEAFF. Written as DNA, the CDR3 is TGCAGCGTTGAAGTGGGGCCGAAGAACACTGAAGCTTTCTTT. Full variable domain (outside the CDR3, taken from reference TRBV29-1 and TRBJ1-1): SAVISQKPSRDICQRGTSLTIQCQVDSQVTMMFWYRQQPGQSLTLIATANQGSEATYESGFVIDKFPISRPNLTFSTLTVSNMSPEDSSIYLCSVEVGPKNTEAFFGQGTRLTVV.

The chain combines TRBV27 with TRBJ2-7, with 7 bases aligning to TRBD1. V trimming: 3 bases; J trimming: 2 bases; junction bases outside the gene matches: 4. Germline CDR1 MNHEY, CDR2 SMNVEV (reference sequence). The CDR3 spans 14 residues. In DNA, the CDR3 is TGTGCCAGCAGTTTCTCGGGACAGACCTACGAGCAGTACTTC. Translating it yields CASSFSGQTYEQYF.

This clone has only one observation. In DNA, the CDR3 is TGCGCCAGCAGCCCTGGGGACTCCTCCTATAATTCACCCCTCCACTTT. It specifies CASSPGDSSYNSPLHF. The V gene is TRBV4-3, the J gene TRBJ1-6; the D gene is possibly TRBD1 (5 bases). V was cut by 4 bases and J by 0 bases, with 10 bases left in between. CDR1 and CDR2 (germline): LGHNA, YSLEER. The CDR3 is 16 residues long.